One and the same sample provided the 28 T cell receptor beta chains below, sequenced in a study of blood T cell repertoires in COVID-19. The assay was immunoSEQ multiplex PCR, and TCRdb's table has in-frame clones only and misses some. The table lists around 270,000 clones, 80% to 90% of them singletons, with around 1.8% in the top ten. What was sequenced was peripheral blood. The receptors shown here come from a man aged 25 to 45 with active or convalescent COVID-19.

CDR3 DNA: TGTGCCAGCAGCCGGGCGGGGGGGTCCTACAATGAGCAGTTCTTC. It codes for CASSRAGGSYNEQFF. The chain links TRBV3-1 (or the pseudogene TRBV3-2) to TRBJ2-1; 9 positions agree with TRBD2. V shed 4 bases and J 1 base; nucleotides not matched to a gene: 2. There are 15 residues in the CDR3. Germline values: CDR1 LGHDT, CDR2 YNNKEL (reference sequence).

This chain links TRBV29-1 with TRBJ1-3; no definite D call. CDR3 length: 12 residues. V was clipped by 4 bases and J by 4 bases, with 8 bases between them. From germline, CDR1 is SQVTM and CDR2 ANQGSEA. The CDR3 sequence: CSVAVQGNTIYF. In DNA form, the CDR3 reads TGCAGCGTTGCCGTACAGGGAAACACCATATATTTT.

The genes are TRBV5-4 and TRBJ2-3, with D uncertain. Per germline, CDR1 SGHNT and CDR2 YYREEE (reference sequence). Trimming shortened V by 6 bases and J by 2 bases, and 7 bases separated the two germline ends. This CDR3 has 12 residues. As DNA, the CDR3 is TGTGCCAGCACCTCTTCCACAGATACGCAGTATTTT. Amino acids: CASTSSTDTQYF.

The genes are TRBV27 and TRBJ2-5; 8 bases are shared with TRBD2. The CDR3 loop spans 17 amino acids. CDR1 is MNHEY and CDR2 is SMNVEV in the germline V gene (reference sequence). J gave up 4 bases and V 8 bases, and 18 bases lay outside the gene matches. CDR3 residues: CASPWGAGAGFRETQYF. Written as DNA, the CDR3 is TGTGCCAGCCCTTGGGGAGCGGGGGCCGGATTTCGAGAGACCCAGTACTTC.

The CDR3 DNA reads as TGCGCCAGCAGTGAGTCGCCAGGGTCCTACGAGCAGTACTTC. Its protein product is CASSESPGSYEQYF. This chain uses TRBV10-1 with TRBJ2-7; TRBD1 might be the D (5 bases). Trimming shortened V by 0 bases and J by 1 base, and 7 bases separated the two germline ends. This CDR3 contains 14 residues. Germline loops: CDR1 WNHNN, CDR2 SYGVQD (reference sequence).

This chain links TRBV6-1 with TRBJ2-1, with D tentatively TRBD2 (6 bases). CDR3 length: 17 amino acids. V lost 3 bases and J lost 3, with 18 bases in between. Germline V CDR1 and CDR2: MNHNS, SASEGT. CDR3 protein: CASSDGAVFGSYNEQFF. The DNA of the CDR3 is TGTGCCAGCAGTGACGGGGCAGTCTTCGGGAGCTACAATGAGCAGTTCTTC.

The V gene is TRBV30, the J gene TRBJ2-7, with TRBD1 identical over 12 bases. The CDR3 runs to 15 residues. V was pared by 1 base and J by 5 bases, with 6 bases of the junction left unmatched. Germline CDR1 is GTSNPN and CDR2 is SVGIG (reference sequence). The CDR3 bases are TGTGCCTGGAGTGCTCCGGGACAGGGGGCTCACGAGCAGTACTTC. It specifies CAWSAPGQGAHEQYF.

In nucleotides, the CDR3 is TGTGCCAGAAGCTCCCCGGGGGAGGGGACGACCGATACTATGAACACTGAAGCTTTCTTT. This encodes CARSSPGEGTTDTMNTEAFF. V gene TRBV5-3 combines with J gene TRBJ1-1; tentatively, D is TRBD1 (5 bases). TRBV5-3 is recorded as an ORF, its role being uncertain. CDR3 length equals 20 residues. The germline V and J ends were trimmed by 3 bases and 0 bases, with 27 bases remaining between them.

The chain combines TRBV18 with TRBJ1-2; D is ambiguous. Trimming took 5 bases from V and 7 from J, leaving 20 bases between them. CDR1 KGHSH and CDR2 LQKENI come from the germline V gene. The CDR3 runs 15 residues. CDR3 protein: CASSTQVDGSGGYTF. Here the CDR3 DNA reads TGTGCCAGCTCAACCCAGGTAGATGGGTCCGGTGGCTACACCTTC.

The CDR3 DNA sequence: TGTGCCAGCGGAGACAGGGGTACCTACGAGCAGTACTTC. It encodes CASGDRGTYEQYF. V and J are TRBV7-9 and TRBJ2-7; TRBD1 agrees at 8 bases. Germline CDR1 reads SEHNR; CDR2 reads FQNEAQ (reference sequence). Losses at the gene ends were 8 bases for V and 2 bases for J; bases not matched to a gene: 5. The CDR3 has 13 amino acids. The full variable domain, with the rest looked up from reference TRBV7-9 and TRBJ2-7, is DTGVSQNPRHKITKRGQNVTFRCDPISEHNRLYWYRQTLGQGPEFLTYFQNEAQLEKSRLLSDRFSAERPKGSFSTLEIQRTEQGDSAMYLCASGDRGTYEQYFGPGTRLTVT.

CDR3 amino acids: CASSHQGVNTEAFF. In DNA form, the CDR3 reads TGTGCCAGCAGCCATCAGGGGGTGAACACTGAAGCTTTCTTT. The chain carries TRBV3-1 (or the pseudogene TRBV3-2) and TRBJ1-1; 7 nucleotides match TRBD1. CDR3 length: 14 amino acids. With 3 bases clipped from V and 0 bases from J, the junction kept 1 base outside the gene matches. Germline V gene sequence: CDR1 LGHDT, CDR2 YNNKEL (reference sequence).

This sequence joins TRBV3-1 (or the pseudogene TRBV3-2) and TRBJ2-3, with D possibly TRBD2 on 7 matching bases. The germline V gene has CDR1 LGHDT and CDR2 YNNKEL (reference sequence). This CDR3 has 14 residues. V shed 4 bases and J shed 4 bases, with 12 bases lying between them. DNA for the CDR3: TGTGCCAGCAGCCCGGACAGCGGGGCAGATACGCAGTATTTT. Translating gives CASSPDSGADTQYF.

The chain has TRBV12-3 or TRBV12-4 and TRBJ2-5; 7 bases are shared with TRBD2. CDR3 length: 13 residues. Trimming cost V 6 bases and J 5 bases; bases outside gene matches: 6. This CDR3 is CASRSGVGETQYF. In DNA form, the CDR3 reads TGTGCCAGCAGGAGCGGGGTTGGTGAGACCCAGTACTTC.

The chain recombines TRBV6-1 with TRBJ1-5; tentatively, D is TRBD1 (6 bases). The germline gives CDR1 MNHNS, CDR2 SASEGT. The CDR3 consists of 16 residues. Deletions cut 3 bases from V and 4 bases from J, with 16 bases between. The CDR3 DNA reads TGTGCCAGCAGTGATCTTGGTCAGGGGCAGAATCAGCCCCAGCATTTT. It is translated as CASSDLGQGQNQPQHF.

As DNA, the CDR3 is TGTGCCAGCAGTTTGGGGGGGCCCTACGAGCAGTACTTC. Its protein is CASSLGGPYEQYF. This chain links TRBV6-5 with TRBJ2-7, with D tentatively TRBD2 (7 bases). CDR3 length: 13 amino acids. In germline, CDR1 is MNHEY, CDR2 SVGAGI. The V end was cut by 4 bases, the J end by 2 bases, with 9 bases between.

V usage is TRBV11-3 and J usage is TRBJ2-5, with D maybe TRBD1 (6 bases). From germline, CDR1 is SGHNT and CDR2 YENEEA. V was pared by 0 bases and J by 2 bases, with 7 bases between. The CDR3 covers 14 residues. CDR3 region: CASSLEGAQETQYF. In DNA form, the CDR3 reads TGTGCCAGCAGCTTAGAGGGGGCGCAAGAGACCCAGTACTTC.

This chain connects TRBV4-1 to TRBJ2-7, with D tentatively TRBD2 (6 bases). Germline CDR1 reads MGHRA; CDR2 reads YSYEKL. V lost 3 bases to trimming and J lost 6 bases, with 18 bases between them. The length of the CDR3 is 15 residues. CDR3 in amino acids: CASSQILGLMREQYF. The CDR3, as DNA: TGCGCCAGCAGCCAGATTTTAGGACTAATGCGCGAGCAGTACTTC.

In its sample, this clone was seen a few times. This chain links TRBV27 with TRBJ2-1; TRBD2 aligns across 12 bases. CDR3 length: 16 amino acids. V lost 6 bases and J lost 0; bases outside the gene matches: 3. Germline V lookup: CDR1 MNHEY, CDR2 SMNVEV (reference sequence). The CDR3 nucleotides are TGTGCCAGCAGGGGACTAGCGGGTCCCTCCTACAATGAGCAGTTCTTC. Amino acid sequence: CASRGLAGPSYNEQFF.

Only one count was recorded for this clone. The chain recombines TRBV7-2 with TRBJ2-4; 8 bases line up with TRBD2. Germline V gives CDR1 SGHTA, CDR2 FQGNSA. The CDR3 totals 19 residues. Germline trimming cut 1 base from V and 1 base from J; bases unmatched to any gene: 12. The CDR3 nucleotides are TGTGCCAGCAGCTTAGAAGCTTCAGGCGGGGGGCTTGCCAAAAACATTCAGTACTTC. Encoded protein: CASSLEASGGGLAKNIQYF.

The chain recombines TRBV5-6 with TRBJ2-1; 9 bases fit TRBD1. V lost 0 bases and J lost 3; bases outside the gene matches: 1. This CDR3 has 15 amino acids. The germline gives CDR1 SGHDT, CDR2 YYEEEE. The CDR3 here is CASSLETGGYNEQFF. As DNA, the CDR3 is TGTGCCAGCAGCTTGGAGACAGGGGGCTACAATGAGCAGTTCTTC. The whole variable domain, filled in from reference TRBV5-6 and TRBJ2-1, reads DAGVTQSPTHLIKTRGQQVTLRCSPKSGHDTVSWYQQALGQGPQFIFQYYEEEERQRGNFPDRFSGHQFPNYSSELNVNALLLGDSALYLCASSLETGGYNEQFFGPGTRLTVL.

The chain links TRBV29-1 to TRBJ1-2; tentatively, D is TRBD1 (6 bases). This CDR3 is built from 13 residues. The V gene's germline CDR1 is SQVTM and CDR2 ANQGSEA. Trimming cost V 5 bases and J 4 bases, with 14 bases left between them. The CDR3 DNA follows: TGCAGCGTTAACCCACAGGGTGCCTATGGCTACACCTTC. Amino acid sequence: CSVNPQGAYGYTF.

V and J are TRBV3-1 (or the pseudogene TRBV3-2) and TRBJ1-6; D not certain. This CDR3 has 13 residues. Germline V lookup: CDR1 LGHDT, CDR2 YNNKEL (reference sequence). With 3 bases removed from V and 12 bases from J, the gap between germline ends came to 12 bases. This CDR3 is CASSHEALGPLHF. The CDR3 coding sequence is TGTGCCAGCAGCCACGAGGCCCTCGGACCCCTCCACTTT.

The chain employs TRBV7-2 and TRBJ2-3, with TRBD2 identical over 8 bases. Germline-derived CDR1 and CDR2 are SGHTA and FQGNSA. The CDR3 sequence is 17 residues long. Trimming at V came to 0 bases and at J to 4 bases, leaving 9 bases not matched to a gene. CDR3 nucleotides: TGTGCCAGCAGCTTAGCTTTCGGGGGGGCGGGCCCAGATACGCAGTATTTT. As protein: CASSLAFGGAGPDTQYF.

The genes are TRBV27 and TRBJ2-1, with 9 bases lining up with TRBD1. From germline, CDR1 is MNHEY and CDR2 SMNVEV (reference sequence). Trimming cost V 5 bases and J 5 bases; bases outside gene matches: 4. This CDR3 has 14 amino acids. CDR3 in amino acids: CASSRRDRDNEQFF. CDR3 nucleotides: TGTGCCAGCAGTCGCCGGGACAGGGACAATGAGCAGTTCTTC.

The chain links TRBV12-3 or TRBV12-4 to TRBJ2-7; tentatively, D is TRBD2 (5 bases). This CDR3 spans 12 amino acids. The ends were cut back, 7 bases at V and 6 bases at J, with 13 bases in the middle. CDR3 sequence reads: CASIAEGGEQYF. The CDR3 nucleotides are TGTGCCAGCATCGCCGAGGGTGGCGAGCAGTACTTC.

J is TRBJ1-1 and V is TRBV4-1; tentative D call: TRBD1 (6 bases). The CDR3 has 14 residues. V lost 1 base and J lost 9, with 15 bases in between. CDR1 MGHRA and CDR2 YSYEKL come from the germline V gene. The CDR3 DNA follows: TGCGCCAGCAGCCAAGGTCAGGGACATGAGAAAGCTTTCTTT. Translation: CASSQGQGHEKAFF.

The chain has TRBV5-1 and TRBJ2-7; 7 bases align to TRBD1. The CDR3 loop spans 16 amino acids. The germline V gene encodes CDR1 SGHRS and CDR2 YFSETQ. V gave up 4 bases and J gave up 2 bases; unmatched junction bases: 12. The CDR3 sequence is CASSTDPDRATYEQYF. The CDR3 DNA is TGCGCCAGCAGCACGGACCCTGACAGGGCCACCTACGAGCAGTACTTC. The whole variable domain, filled in from reference TRBV5-1 and TRBJ2-7, reads KAGVTQTPRYLIKTRGQQVTLSCSPISGHRSVSWYQQTPGQGLQFLFEYFSETQRNKGNFPGRFSGRQFSNSRSEMNVSTLELGDSALYLCASSTDPDRATYEQYFGPGTRLTVT.

V is TRBV19 and J is TRBJ1-5; unclear D gene. V lost 4 bases and J lost 1, with 8 bases in between. CDR1 and CDR2 (germline): LNHDA, SQIVND (reference sequence). The CDR3 covers 14 residues. The CDR3 region has the DNA TGTGCCAGTAGTACTGCACACAGCAATCAGCCCCAGCATTTT. It translates to CASSTAHSNQPQHF.